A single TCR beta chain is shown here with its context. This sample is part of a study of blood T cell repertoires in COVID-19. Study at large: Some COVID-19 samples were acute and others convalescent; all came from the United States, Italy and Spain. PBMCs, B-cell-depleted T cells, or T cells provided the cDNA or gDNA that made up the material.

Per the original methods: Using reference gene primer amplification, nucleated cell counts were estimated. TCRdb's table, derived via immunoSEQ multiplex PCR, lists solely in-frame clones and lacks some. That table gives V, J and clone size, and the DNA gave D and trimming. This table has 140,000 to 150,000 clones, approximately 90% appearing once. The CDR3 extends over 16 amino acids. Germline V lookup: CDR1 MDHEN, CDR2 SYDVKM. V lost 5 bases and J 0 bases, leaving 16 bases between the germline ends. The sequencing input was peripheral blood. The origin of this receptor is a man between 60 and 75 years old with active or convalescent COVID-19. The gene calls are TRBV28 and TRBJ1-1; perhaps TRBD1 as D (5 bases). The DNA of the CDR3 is TGTGCCAGCAGTAGAACAACACAGGCGATGAACACTGAAGCTTTCTTT. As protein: CASSRTTQAMNTEAFF.